Presented here are 13 T cell receptor beta chains from one specimen sequenced in a study of Graves' ophthalmopathy and Graves' hyperthyroidism. From RNA, the CDR3 regions of TCR beta chains were amplified and sequenced. After a first-round RT-PCR with HTBI primers, a second-round multiplex PCR was run. TCRdb ran MiXCR on the multiplex PCR reads and lists one entry per CDR3 protein. Among hundreds of thousands of distinct CDR3 sequences, over 20% were seen once, and the ten largest hold 2.5% to 3%. The sequenced material came from peripheral blood. These receptors came from a woman aged 18-29 years with stable Graves' hyperthyroidism.

The gene calls are TRBV7-3 and TRBJ2-7; TRBD2 matches 8 bases. The germline gives CDR1 SGHTA, CDR2 FQGTGA. Trimming took 3 bases from V and 2 from J; bases not matched to a gene: 6. This CDR3 is 15 amino acids long. In nucleotides, the CDR3 is TGTGCCAGCAGCTTTTTAGCGGGGCCGACCTACGAGCAGTACTTC. It encodes CASSFLAGPTYEQYF.

This clonotype came up many times. The CDR3 nucleotides read TGCAGTGCTCCCACAGTTAACTATGGCTACACCTTC. The encoded protein is CSAPTVNYGYTF. The chain recombines TRBV20-1 with TRBJ1-2; D is unresolved. Germline loops: CDR1 DFQATT, CDR2 SNEGSKA (reference sequence). Between the trimmed V and J ends, which lost 5 bases and 1 base, there was a span of 8 bases. This CDR3 region has 12 residues.

This clonotype was counted many times. V is TRBV10-3 and J is TRBJ2-5; weak D call: TRBD1 (6 bases). This CDR3 spans 13 amino acids. V was pared by 5 bases and J by 4 bases, with 11 bases between. Germline values: CDR1 ENHRY, CDR2 SYGVKD. This CDR3 reads CAISRTVGETQYF. As DNA, the CDR3 is TGTGCCATCAGTAGGACAGTGGGAGAGACCCAGTACTTC.

This clonotype appeared many times. One end of the junction is discordant with germline, which a read error may explain. The genes are TRBV6-1 and TRBJ2-4, with TRBD1 as a possible D gene (5 bases). Per germline, CDR1 MNHNS and CDR2 SASEGT. The CDR3 length is 13 residues. The CDR3 region is CASTDIGKNIKYF. CDR3 DNA sequence: TGTGCCAGCACGGACATCGGAAAGAACATTAAGTACTTC.

This clonotype was counted ten times or more. The gene calls are TRBV20-1 and TRBJ1-5, with unresolved D. Trimming left V 1 base short and J 11 bases short, with 9 bases between. CDR1 and CDR2 (germline): DFQATT, SNEGSKA (reference sequence). The CDR3 sequence is 11 residues long. CDR3 DNA: TGCAGTGCTAGAGTCCTCTCGGCCCAGCATTTT. Protein: CSARVLSAQHF.

This clonotype was counted many times. V gene TRBV6-1 combines with J gene TRBJ1-6; a weak D match, TRBD1 (5 bases). The CDR3 is made up of 17 amino acids. Germline lookup yields CDR1 MNHNS and CDR2 SASEGT. Trimming stripped 0 bases from V and 6 bases from J, with 15 bases between. The CDR3 loop reads CASSEATAFPFNSPLHF. In nucleotides, the CDR3 is TGTGCCAGCAGTGAAGCGACAGCGTTCCCGTTTAATTCACCCCTCCACTTT.

This clonotype was seen at least ten times. V is TRBV19 and J is TRBJ1-5; TRBD1 matches 8 bases. The CDR3 covers 13 residues. The germline V gene encodes CDR1 LNHDA and CDR2 SQIVND (reference sequence). With V trimmed by 6 bases and J by 6 bases, 4 bases remained unmatched. CDR3 in amino acids: CASSYRGSQPQHF. The CDR3 nucleotides read TGTGCCAGTAGCTACAGGGGGTCTCAGCCCCAGCATTTT. The complete variable domain, with remaining parts taken from reference TRBV19 and TRBJ1-5, reads DGGITQSPKYLFRKEGQNVTLSCEQNLNHDAMYWYRQDPGQGLRLIYYSQIVNDFQKGDIAEGYSVSREKKESFPLTVTSAQKNPTAFYLCASSYRGSQPQHFGDGTRLSIL.

This clonotype was recorded a few times. The V gene is TRBV30, the J gene TRBJ1-5; weak D call: TRBD1 (5 bases). Trimming removed 2 bases at V and 7 bases at J, with 9 bases between. This CDR3 region has 12 residues. CDR1 GTSNPN and CDR2 SVGIG come from the germline V gene (reference sequence). As DNA, the CDR3 is TGTGCCTGGAGTTACGACAGACAGCCCCAGCATTTT. It is translated as CAWSYDRQPQHF.

This clonotype was counted ten times or more. This sequence joins TRBV11-2 and TRBJ2-2; 9 nucleotides align to TRBD2. CDR1 and CDR2 from the germline V gene are SGHAT and FQNNGV. With 6 bases clipped from V and 6 bases from J, the junction kept 14 bases outside the gene matches. There are 17 residues in the CDR3. As DNA, the CDR3 is TGTGCCAGCAGACGGGTAGCGGGAGATTTTGTTTCCGGGGAGCTGTTTTTT. Translation gives CASRRVAGDFVSGELFF.

Comments on this clonotype: Being one base from a much bigger clone, this may be a read error. V gene TRBV19 combines with J gene TRBJ2-5; the match to TRBD1 covers 9 bases. Unmatched junction bases numbered 10, after V lost 5 bases and J lost 12 bases. Germline assignment: CDR1 LNHDA and CDR2 SQIVND (reference sequence). CDR3 size: 13 residues. The CDR3 is CASSVHRGLTKYF. The CDR3 coding sequence is TGTGCCAGTAGTGTGCACAGGGGGCTCACCAAGTACTTC.

This clonotype was counted many times. The V gene is TRBV5-1, the J gene TRBJ2-7; no reliable D call. Trimming pared 4 bases from V and 2 bases from J, leaving 7 bases between. This CDR3 is built from 12 residues. Looked up from germline, CDR1 is SGHRS and CDR2 is YFSETQ. The CDR3 nucleotides are TGCGCCAGCAGCCAAAGACCCTACGAGCAGTACTTC. Its protein product is CASSQRPYEQYF.

This clonotype has a handful of counts. The chain has TRBV6-2 or TRBV6-3 and TRBJ2-2; D is uncertain. The V gene's germline CDR1 is MNHEY and CDR2 SVGEGT. The CDR3 contains 12 residues. Trimming removed 4 bases at V and 6 bases at J, with 6 bases between. The CDR3 reads CASSSPPGELFF. CDR3 DNA sequence: TGTGCCAGCAGTTCCCCCCCCGGGGAGCTGTTTTTT.

The chain couples TRBV10-3 to TRBJ2-7; possibly TRBD2 for D (5 bases). Trimming cost V 7 bases and J 4 bases, with 11 bases left between them. The CDR3 covers 12 residues. Germline CDR1 is ENHRY and CDR2 is SYGVKD. The DNA for the CDR3 is TGTGCCATCAAAGGAGGACCATACGAGCAGTACTTC. Translation gives CAIKGGPYEQYF.